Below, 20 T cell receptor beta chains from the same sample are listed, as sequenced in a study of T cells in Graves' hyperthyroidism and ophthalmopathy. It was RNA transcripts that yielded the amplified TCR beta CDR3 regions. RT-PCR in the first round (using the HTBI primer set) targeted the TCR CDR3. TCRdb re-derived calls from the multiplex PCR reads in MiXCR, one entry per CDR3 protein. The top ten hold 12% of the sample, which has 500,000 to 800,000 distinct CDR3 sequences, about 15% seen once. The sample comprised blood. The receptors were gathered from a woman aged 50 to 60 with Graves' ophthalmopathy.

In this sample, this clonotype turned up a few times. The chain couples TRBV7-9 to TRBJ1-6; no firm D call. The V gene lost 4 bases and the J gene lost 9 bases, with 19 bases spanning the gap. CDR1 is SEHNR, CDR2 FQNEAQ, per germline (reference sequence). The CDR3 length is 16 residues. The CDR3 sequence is CASSSSSGQWGSPLHF. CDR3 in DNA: TGTGCCAGCAGCTCGAGTTCGGGCCAATGGGGTTCACCCCTCCACTTT.

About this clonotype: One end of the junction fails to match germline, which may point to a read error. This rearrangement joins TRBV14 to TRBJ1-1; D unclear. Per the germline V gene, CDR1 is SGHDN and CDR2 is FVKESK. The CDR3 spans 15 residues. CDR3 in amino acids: CASSKESRVGTEAFF. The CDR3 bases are TGTGCCAGCAGCAAAGAATCGCGGGTAGGGACTGAAGCTTTCTTT.

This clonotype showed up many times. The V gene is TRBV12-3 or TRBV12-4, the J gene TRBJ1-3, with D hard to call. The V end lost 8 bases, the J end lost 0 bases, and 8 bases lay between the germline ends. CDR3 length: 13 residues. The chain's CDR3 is CASLLSSGNTIYF. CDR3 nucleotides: TGTGCCAGCCTGCTCAGCTCTGGAAACACCATATATTTT.

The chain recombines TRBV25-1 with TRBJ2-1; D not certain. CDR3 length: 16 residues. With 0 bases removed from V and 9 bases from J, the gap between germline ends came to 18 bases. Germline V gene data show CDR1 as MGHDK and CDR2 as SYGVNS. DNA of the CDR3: TGTGCCAGCAGTGAATACACAGAGCCCCCGGGTCCTGAGCAGTTCTTC. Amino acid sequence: CASSEYTEPPGPEQFF. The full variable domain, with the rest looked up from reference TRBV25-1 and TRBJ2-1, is EADIYQTPRYLVIGTGKKITLECSQTMGHDKMYWYQQDPGMELHLIHYSYGVNSTEKGDLSSESTVSRIRTEHFPLTLESARPSHTSQYLCASSEYTEPPGPEQFFGPGTRLTVL.

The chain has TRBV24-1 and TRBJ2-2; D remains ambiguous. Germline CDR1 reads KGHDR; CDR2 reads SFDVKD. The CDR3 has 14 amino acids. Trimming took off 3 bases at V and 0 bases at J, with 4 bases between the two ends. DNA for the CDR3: TGTGCCACCAGTGATATGCCGAACACCGGGGAGCTGTTTTTT. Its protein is CATSDMPNTGELFF.

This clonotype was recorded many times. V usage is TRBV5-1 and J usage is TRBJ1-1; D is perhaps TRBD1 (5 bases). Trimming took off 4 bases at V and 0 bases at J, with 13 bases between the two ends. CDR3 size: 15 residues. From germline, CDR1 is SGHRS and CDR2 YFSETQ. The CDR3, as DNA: TGCGCCAGCAGCACCTTGGGACGCATGAACACTGAAGCTTTCTTT. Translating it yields CASSTLGRMNTEAFF.

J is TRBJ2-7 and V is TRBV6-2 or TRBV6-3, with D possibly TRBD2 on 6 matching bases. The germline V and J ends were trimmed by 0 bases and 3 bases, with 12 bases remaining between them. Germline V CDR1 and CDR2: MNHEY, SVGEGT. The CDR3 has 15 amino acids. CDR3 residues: CASSYSRGGFYEQYF. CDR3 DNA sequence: TGTGCCAGCAGTTACTCACGTGGGGGGTTCTACGAGCAGTACTTC.

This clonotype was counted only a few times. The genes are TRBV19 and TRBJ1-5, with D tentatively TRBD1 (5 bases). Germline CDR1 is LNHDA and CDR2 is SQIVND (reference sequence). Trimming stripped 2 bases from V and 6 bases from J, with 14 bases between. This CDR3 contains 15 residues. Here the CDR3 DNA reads TGTGCCAGTAGTATACCGGGCGGTGGGGCTCAGCCCCAGCATTTT. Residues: CASSIPGGGAQPQHF.

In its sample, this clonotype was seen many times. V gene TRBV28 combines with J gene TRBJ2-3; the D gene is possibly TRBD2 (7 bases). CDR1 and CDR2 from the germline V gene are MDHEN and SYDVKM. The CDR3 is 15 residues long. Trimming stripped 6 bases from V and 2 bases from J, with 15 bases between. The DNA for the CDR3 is TGTGCCAGCAGGGGGGGGGGACACCCCACAGATACGCAGTATTTT. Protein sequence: CASRGGGHPTDTQYF.

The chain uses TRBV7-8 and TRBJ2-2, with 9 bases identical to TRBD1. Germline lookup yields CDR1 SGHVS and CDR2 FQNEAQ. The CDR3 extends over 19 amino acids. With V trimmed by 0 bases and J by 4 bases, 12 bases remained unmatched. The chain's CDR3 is CASSLALRTGTGSTGELFF. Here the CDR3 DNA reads TGTGCCAGCAGCTTAGCGCTTAGGACCGGGACAGGGAGCACCGGGGAGCTGTTTTTT.

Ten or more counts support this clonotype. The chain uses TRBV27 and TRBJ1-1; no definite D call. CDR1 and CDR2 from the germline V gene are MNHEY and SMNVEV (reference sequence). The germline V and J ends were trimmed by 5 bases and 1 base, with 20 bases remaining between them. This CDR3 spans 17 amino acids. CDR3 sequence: CASSRWEGKGSNTEAFF. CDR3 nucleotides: TGTGCCAGCAGTCGGTGGGAGGGAAAAGGGTCGAACACTGAAGCTTTCTTT.

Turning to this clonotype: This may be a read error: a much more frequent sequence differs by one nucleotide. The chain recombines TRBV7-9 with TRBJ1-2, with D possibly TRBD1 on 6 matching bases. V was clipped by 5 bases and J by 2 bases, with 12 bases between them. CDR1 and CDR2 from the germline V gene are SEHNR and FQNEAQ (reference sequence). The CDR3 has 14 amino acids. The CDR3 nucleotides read TGTGCCAGCAGCGAACAGGGTATCAACTATGGCTACACCTTC. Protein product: CASSEQGINYGYTF.

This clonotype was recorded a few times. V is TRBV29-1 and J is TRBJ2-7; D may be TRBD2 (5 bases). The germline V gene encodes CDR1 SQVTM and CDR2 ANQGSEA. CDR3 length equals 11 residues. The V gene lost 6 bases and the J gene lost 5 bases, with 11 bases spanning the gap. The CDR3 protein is CSVRVGHEQYF. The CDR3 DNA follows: TGCAGCGTGAGGGTGGGCCACGAGCAGTACTTC.

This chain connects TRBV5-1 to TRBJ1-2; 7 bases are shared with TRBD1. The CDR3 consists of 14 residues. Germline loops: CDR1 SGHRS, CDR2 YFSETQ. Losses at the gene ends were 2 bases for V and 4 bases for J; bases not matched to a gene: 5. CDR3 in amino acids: CASSLGGPIYGYTF. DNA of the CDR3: TGCGCCAGCAGCTTAGGGGGCCCGATCTATGGCTACACCTTC.

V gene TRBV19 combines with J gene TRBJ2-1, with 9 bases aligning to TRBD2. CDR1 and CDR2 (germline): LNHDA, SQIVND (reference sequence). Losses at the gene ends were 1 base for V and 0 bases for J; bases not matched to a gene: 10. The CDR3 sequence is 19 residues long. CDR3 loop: CASSIVLAGSRSSYNEQFF. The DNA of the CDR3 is TGTGCCAGTAGTATAGTTCTAGCGGGATCCAGGAGCTCCTACAATGAGCAGTTCTTC.

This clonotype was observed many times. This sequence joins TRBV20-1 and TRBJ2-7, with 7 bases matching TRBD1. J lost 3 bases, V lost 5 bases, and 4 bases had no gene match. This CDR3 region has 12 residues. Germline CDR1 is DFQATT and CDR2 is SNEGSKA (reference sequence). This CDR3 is CSAQTGSYEQYF. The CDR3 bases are TGCAGTGCTCAGACAGGGAGCTACGAGCAGTACTTC.

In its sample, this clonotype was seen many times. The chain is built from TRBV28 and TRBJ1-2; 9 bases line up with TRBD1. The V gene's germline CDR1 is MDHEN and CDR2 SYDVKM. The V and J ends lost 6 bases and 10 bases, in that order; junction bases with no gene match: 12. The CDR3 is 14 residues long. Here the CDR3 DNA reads TGTGCCAGCAGGGGCACCGGGACAGGGAGAGACTACACCTTC. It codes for CASRGTGTGRDYTF.

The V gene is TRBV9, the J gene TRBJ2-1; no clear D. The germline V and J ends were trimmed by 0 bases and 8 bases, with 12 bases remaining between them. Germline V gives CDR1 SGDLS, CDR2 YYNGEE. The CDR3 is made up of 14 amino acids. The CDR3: CASSVAVISYEQFF. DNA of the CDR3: TGTGCCAGCAGCGTAGCGGTCATCTCTTATGAGCAGTTCTTC.

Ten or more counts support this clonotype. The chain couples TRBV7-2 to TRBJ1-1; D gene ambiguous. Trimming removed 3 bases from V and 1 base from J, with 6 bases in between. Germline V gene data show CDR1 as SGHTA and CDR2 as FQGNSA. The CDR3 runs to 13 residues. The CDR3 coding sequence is TGTGCCAGCAGCTTCACCCGGAACACTGAAGCTTTCTTT. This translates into CASSFTRNTEAFF.

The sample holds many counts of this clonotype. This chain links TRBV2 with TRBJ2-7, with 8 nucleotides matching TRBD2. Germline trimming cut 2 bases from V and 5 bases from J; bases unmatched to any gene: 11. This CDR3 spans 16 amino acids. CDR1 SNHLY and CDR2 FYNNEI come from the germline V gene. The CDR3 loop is CASSEIVASGPNEQYF. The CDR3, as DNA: TGTGCCAGCAGTGAAATCGTGGCTAGCGGGCCTAACGAGCAGTACTTC.